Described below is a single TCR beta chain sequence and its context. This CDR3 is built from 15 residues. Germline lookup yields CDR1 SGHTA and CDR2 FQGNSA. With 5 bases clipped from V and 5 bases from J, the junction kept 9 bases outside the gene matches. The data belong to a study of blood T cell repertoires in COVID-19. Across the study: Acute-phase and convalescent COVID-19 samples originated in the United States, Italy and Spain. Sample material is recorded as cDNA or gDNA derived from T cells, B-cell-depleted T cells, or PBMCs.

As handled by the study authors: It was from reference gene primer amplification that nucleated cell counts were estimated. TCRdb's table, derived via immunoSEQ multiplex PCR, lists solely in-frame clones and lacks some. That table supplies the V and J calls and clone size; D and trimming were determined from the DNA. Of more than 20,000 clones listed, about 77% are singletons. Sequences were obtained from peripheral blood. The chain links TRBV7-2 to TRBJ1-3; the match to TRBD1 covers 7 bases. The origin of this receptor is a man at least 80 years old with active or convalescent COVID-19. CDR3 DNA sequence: TGTGCCAGCAGCCCCCGGACAGGATCGAGAAACACCATATATTTT. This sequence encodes CASSPRTGSRNTIYF.